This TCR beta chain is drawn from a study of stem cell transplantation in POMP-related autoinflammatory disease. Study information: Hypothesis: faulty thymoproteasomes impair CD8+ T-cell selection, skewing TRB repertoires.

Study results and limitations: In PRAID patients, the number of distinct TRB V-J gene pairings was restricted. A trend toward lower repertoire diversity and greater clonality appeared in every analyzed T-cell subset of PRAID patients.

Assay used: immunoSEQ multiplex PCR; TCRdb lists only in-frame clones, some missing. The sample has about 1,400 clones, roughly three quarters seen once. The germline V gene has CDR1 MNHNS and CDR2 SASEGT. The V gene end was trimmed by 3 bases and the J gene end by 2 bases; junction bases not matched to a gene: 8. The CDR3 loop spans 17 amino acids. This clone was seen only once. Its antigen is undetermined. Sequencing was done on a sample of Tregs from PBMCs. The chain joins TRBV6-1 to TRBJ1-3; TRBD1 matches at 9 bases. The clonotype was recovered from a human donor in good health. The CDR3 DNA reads TGTGCCAGCAGTGAGTTGGGGACAGGGCTCCCTGGAAACACCATATATTTT. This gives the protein CASSELGTGLPGNTIYF.